These 31 T cell receptor beta chains were sequenced from one sample in a study of beta chain features in type 1 diabetes. Notes on the study in general: Moderately but significantly shorter TCRB CDR3s were found in Type 1 diabetes patients in all four CD4+ subsets.

The authors reverse transcribed all of the isolated RNA, so sequencing captured expressed TCRB transcripts. Sequencing used immunoSEQ multiplex PCR; TCRdb keeps in-frame clones, though not all of them. Of some 370,000 clones detected, 8.5% to 10% appear once; the ten largest clones hold about 0.6%. These receptors are not linked to any known antigen. The specimen was central memory CD4+ T cells from blood. The receptors here all came from a man aged 25 to 40 with type 1 diabetes.

This clone was detected only a few times. The chain joins TRBV6-4 to TRBJ2-1; a possible D gene is TRBD1 (6 bases). The CDR3 covers 15 residues. The V and J ends lost 2 bases and 0 bases respectively, with 8 bases between them. Germline V gives CDR1 MRHNA, CDR2 SNTAGT. For the CDR3, the DNA is TGTGCCAGCAGTGACGGACAGCCCTCCTACAATGAGCAGTTCTTC. It codes for CASSDGQPSYNEQFF.

V is TRBV7-7 and J is TRBJ2-2, with D possibly matching TRBD2 (5 bases). Germline CDR1 SSHAT, CDR2 FNYEAQ (reference sequence). Between the trimmed V and J ends, which lost 5 bases and 0 bases, there was a span of 19 bases. CDR3 length: 18 amino acids. The CDR3 here is CASSTRPLAYANTGELFF. Written as DNA, the CDR3 is TGTGCCAGCAGCACCAGACCGCTAGCTTACGCGAACACCGGGGAGCTGTTTTTT.

This clone has only a few counts. Only one base separates this from a far larger clonotype, so it likely reflects a read error. This same CDR3 is encoded by further DNA sequences in the sample. The chain couples TRBV7-2 to TRBJ2-7; D ambiguous. Trimming took 5 bases from V and 0 from J, leaving 5 bases between them. This CDR3 has 12 residues. Germline lookup yields CDR1 SGHTA and CDR2 FQGNSA. CDR3 in DNA: TGTGCCAGCAGCCGCATCTCCTACGAGCAGTACTTC. Protein product: CASSRISYEQYF.

There are a few counts of this clone. The same CDR3 can be traced to other DNA sequences in this sample. The V call is TRBV7-2, the J call TRBJ2-1, with D unresolved. CDR1 is SGHTA, CDR2 FQGNSA, per germline. V dropped 5 bases and J dropped 6 bases, with 5 bases sitting between them. CDR3 size: 11 residues. The CDR3 DNA sequence: TGTGCCAGCAGCCCCGCCAATGAGCAGTTCTTC. Translated, it gives CASSPANEQFF. Full variable domain (missing parts from reference TRBV7-2 and TRBJ2-1): GAGVSQSPSNKVTEKGKDVELRCDPISGHTALYWYRQSLGQGLEFLIYFQGNSAPDKSGLPSDRFSAERTGGSVSTLTIQRTQQEDSAVYLCASSPANEQFFGPGTRLTVL.

The DNA of the CDR3 is TGTGCCAGCAGCTTTACGAGCGGGCGTAATGAGCAGTTCTTC. Translating it yields CASSFTSGRNEQFF. The chain combines TRBV5-6 with TRBJ2-1; D possibly corresponds to TRBD2 (6 bases). Germline assignment: CDR1 SGHDT and CDR2 YYEEEE. Trimming pared 2 bases from V and 7 bases from J, leaving 13 bases between. The CDR3 loop spans 14 amino acids.

This clone was seen many times. CDR3 loop: CASSQDTSTGADTQYF. The CDR3 nucleotides read TGCGCCAGCAGCCAAGATACCTCAACGGGCGCAGATACGCAGTATTTT. The chain is built from TRBV4-3 and TRBJ2-3, with unresolved D. The V gene lost 0 bases and the J gene lost 4 bases, with 14 bases spanning the gap. CDR1 LGHNA and CDR2 YSLEER come from the germline V gene. There are 16 residues in the CDR3.

CDR3 region: CASRVAGGTDTQYF. CDR3 bases: TGTGCCAGCAGGGTAGCCGGGGGCACAGATACGCAGTATTTT. This chain connects TRBV7-2 to TRBJ2-3, with D possibly being TRBD2 (5 bases). V was pared by 6 bases and J by 1 base, with 11 bases between. Germline-derived CDR1 and CDR2 are SGHTA and FQGNSA. The CDR3 consists of 14 residues.

For this clone: It is likely a read error: a sequence one base away is far more abundant. Other DNA variants within this sample encode the same CDR3. The chain recombines TRBV5-4 with TRBJ2-5; unclear D gene. Trimming pared 4 bases from V and 5 bases from J, leaving 12 bases between. There are 13 residues in the CDR3. Germline values: CDR1 SGHNT, CDR2 YYREEE (reference sequence). The CDR3 reads CASSPGATETQYF. Here the CDR3 DNA reads TGTGCCAGCAGCCCGGGTGCAACGGAGACCCAGTACTTC.

The V and J genes are TRBV7-2 and TRBJ1-5; 7 bases map to TRBD1. The trim removed 2 bases at V and 5 bases at J, leaving 3 bases unmatched. The CDR3 totals 14 residues. In germline, CDR1 is SGHTA, CDR2 FQGNSA. CDR3 bases: TGTGCCAGCAGCTTACAGGGGGACGATCAGCCCCAGCATTTT. This translates into CASSLQGDDQPQHF.

The chain recombines TRBV15 with TRBJ2-1; D perhaps matches TRBD1 (5 bases). CDR3 length: 15 amino acids. Trimming took 5 bases from V and 3 from J, leaving 14 bases between them. The V gene's germline CDR1 is LNHNV and CDR2 YYDKDF (reference sequence). This CDR3 reads CATSPRRANYNEQFF. The CDR3 DNA reads TGTGCCACCAGCCCCCGCAGGGCTAACTACAATGAGCAGTTCTTC.

This clone was seen a handful of times. The J gene is TRBJ2-1, the V gene TRBV10-3, with TRBD2 matching over 14 bases. Germline V gene lookup returns CDR1 ENHRY and CDR2 SYGVKD. Trimming removed 6 bases from V and 12 bases from J; junction bases left unmatched: 10. The CDR3 has 15 residues. The CDR3 region has the DNA TGTGCCATCAGCACCGGGACTAGCGGGAGTGGGAGGCAGTTCTTC. Translated, it gives CAISTGTSGSGRQFF.

The chain uses TRBV7-8 and TRBJ1-2, with D maybe TRBD1 (6 bases). CDR1 and CDR2 (germline): SGHVS, FQNEAQ. V was cut by 5 bases and J by 4 bases, with 14 bases left in between. The CDR3 is 14 residues long. CDR3 region: CASSLLTGIYGYTF. CDR3 bases: TGTGCCAGCAGCCTACTCACAGGGATCTATGGCTACACCTTC.

The V gene is TRBV11-1, the J gene TRBJ2-7; 8 nucleotides agree with TRBD1. V trimming: 3 bases; J trimming: 3 bases; junction bases outside the gene matches: 1. The CDR3 totals 13 residues. Germline CDR1 reads SGHAT; CDR2 reads FQDESV (reference sequence). The chain's CDR3 is CASSFTGGYEQYF. In nucleotides, the CDR3 is TGTGCCAGCAGCTTTACAGGGGGCTACGAGCAGTACTTC.

The rearrangement joins TRBV6-4 to TRBJ1-2; 7 bases align to TRBD1. Germline CDR1 is MRHNA and CDR2 is SNTAGT. The CDR3 sequence is 15 residues long. J lost 0 bases, V lost 5 bases, and 6 bases had no gene match. The CDR3 here is CASSRDSSTNYGYTF. As DNA, the CDR3 is TGTGCCAGCAGTCGGGACAGCAGTACTAACTATGGCTACACCTTC.

The sample holds many counts of this clone. J is TRBJ1-3 and V is TRBV7-9; D ambiguous. V was trimmed by 10 bases and J by 0 bases, leaving 19 bases between them. CDR1 and CDR2 from the germline V gene are SEHNR and FQNEAQ (reference sequence). The CDR3 totals 16 residues. The CDR3 loop is CATSAGIITSGNTIYF. DNA for the CDR3: TGTGCCACCTCTGCCGGGATCATAACCTCTGGAAACACCATATATTTT. The complete variable domain, with remaining parts taken from reference TRBV7-9 and TRBJ1-3, reads DTGVSQNPRHKITKRGQNVTFRCDPISEHNRLYWYRQTLGQGPEFLTYFQNEAQLEKSRLLSDRFSAERPKGSFSTLEIQRTEQGDSAMYLCATSAGIITSGNTIYFGEGSWLTVV.

The chain uses TRBV9 and TRBJ2-4; a possible D gene is TRBD2 (6 bases). The CDR3 covers 15 residues. V was pared by 8 bases and J by 0 bases, with 15 bases between. CDR1 is SGDLS, CDR2 YYNGEE, per germline. This CDR3 reads CARKRVTLAKNIQYF. The CDR3 nucleotides read TGTGCCAGAAAGCGGGTCACGCTAGCCAAAAACATTCAGTACTTC.

In this sample, this clone turned up a few times. The chain uses TRBV2 and TRBJ2-3; 7 nucleotides agree with TRBD1. V shed 8 bases, J shed 5 bases, and the junction held 7 bases outside the gene matches. This CDR3 spans 13 amino acids. Germline assignment: CDR1 SNHLY and CDR2 FYNNEI. CDR3 sequence: CASGRQGIDTQYF. Here the CDR3 DNA reads TGTGCCAGCGGAAGACAGGGAATAGATACGCAGTATTTT.

This clone was observed a handful of times. The chain links TRBV7-3 to TRBJ2-7, with D perhaps TRBD1 (6 bases). The CDR3 has 14 residues. The V gene lost 5 bases and the J gene lost 0 bases, with 11 bases spanning the gap. CDR1 SGHTA and CDR2 FQGTGA come from the germline V gene. The CDR3 reads CASSPRTDSYEQYF. As DNA, the CDR3 is TGTGCCAGCAGCCCGAGGACAGACTCCTACGAGCAGTACTTC.

This clone has only a few counts. This rearrangement joins TRBV9 to TRBJ2-1; 7 nucleotides match TRBD2. The V gene end was trimmed by 5 bases and the J gene end by 7 bases; junction bases not matched to a gene: 15. Germline V gives CDR1 SGDLS, CDR2 YYNGEE. The CDR3 extends over 16 amino acids. The CDR3 bases are TGTGCCAGCAGGGGATGGGAGGGACCCCTACAAAATGAGCAGTTCTTC. Its translation: CASRGWEGPLQNEQFF. The variable domain in full, with the rest retrieved from reference TRBV9 and TRBJ2-1, is DSGVTQTPKHLITATGQRVTLRCSPRSGDLSVYWYQQSLDQGLQFLIQYYNGEERAKGNILERFSAQQFPDLHSELNLSSLELGDSALYFCASRGWEGPLQNEQFFGPGTRLTVL.

This chain connects TRBV7-2 to TRBJ2-5; the D gene is possibly TRBD2 (6 bases). The CDR3 totals 15 residues. Germline V lookup: CDR1 SGHTA, CDR2 FQGNSA. Trimming removed 5 bases at V and 0 bases at J, with 13 bases between. The DNA of the CDR3 is TGTGCCAGCAGCCTCAGATCGGGAGACCAAGAGACCCAGTACTTC. This encodes CASSLRSGDQETQYF. The full variable domain, with the rest looked up from reference TRBV7-2 and TRBJ2-5, is GAGVSQSPSNKVTEKGKDVELRCDPISGHTALYWYRQSLGQGLEFLIYFQGNSAPDKSGLPSDRFSAERTGGSVSTLTIQRTQQEDSAVYLCASSLRSGDQETQYFGPGTRLLVL.

This chain joins TRBV9 and TRBJ2-5; perhaps TRBD1 as D (5 bases). The V end was cut by 4 bases, the J end by 2 bases, with 12 bases between. Germline CDR1 SGDLS, CDR2 YYNGEE. The CDR3 consists of 14 residues. CDR3 nucleotide sequence: TGTGCCAGCAGCCCTGGACACGGACAAGAGACCCAGTACTTC. Amino acids: CASSPGHGQETQYF.

In its sample, this clone ranks as medium-sized (0.01 to 0.1%). The chain carries TRBV14 and TRBJ2-4; no clear D gene. CDR3 length equals 14 residues. V gave up 2 bases and J gave up 12 bases, with 17 bases separating them. From germline, CDR1 is SGHDN and CDR2 FVKESK. CDR3 region: CASSQSAGPKTQYF. CDR3 sequence (DNA): TGTGCCAGCAGCCAAAGTGCAGGACCCAAGACTCAGTACTTC.

This clone was recorded at least ten times. This rearrangement joins TRBV11-3 to TRBJ2-2, with D uncertain. The CDR3 has 12 amino acids. Germline values: CDR1 SGHNT, CDR2 YENEEA. V was shortened by 5 bases and J by 3 bases, with 4 bases between the two germline ends. The chain's CDR3 is CASSPYTGELFF. The CDR3 nucleotides read TGTGCCAGCAGCCCTTACACCGGGGAGCTGTTTTTT.

In its sample, this clone was seen a few times. The V gene is TRBV5-1, the J gene TRBJ2-2, with 9 bases aligning to TRBD1. This CDR3 region has 13 residues. V lost 7 bases to trimming and J lost 3 bases; unmatched junction nucleotides: 1. Germline loops: CDR1 SGHRS, CDR2 YFSETQ. The CDR3 protein is CASRTGDTGELFF. The CDR3, as DNA: TGCGCCAGCCGGACAGGGGACACCGGGGAGCTGTTTTTT.

This clone was counted at least ten times. The V and J genes are TRBV19 and TRBJ1-1; D gene unclear. The V end lost 7 bases, the J end lost 1 base, and 10 bases lay between the germline ends. The CDR3 sequence is 13 residues long. Germline CDR1 reads LNHDA; CDR2 reads SQIVND (reference sequence). The CDR3 reads CASKGIRNTEAFF. As DNA, the CDR3 is TGTGCCAGTAAAGGGATTAGGAACACTGAAGCTTTCTTT.

The V and J genes are TRBV18 and TRBJ1-1; 11 bases map to TRBD1. The CDR3 runs to 15 residues. V was clipped by 5 bases and J by 1 base; unmatched bases: 3. Germline lookup yields CDR1 KGHSH and CDR2 LQKENI. DNA for the CDR3: TGTGCCAGCTCAATCGGACAGGGGGCGAACACTGAAGCTTTCTTT. Protein sequence: CASSIGQGANTEAFF. Based on the CDR3 plus reference TRBV18 and TRBJ1-1, the full variable domain is NAGVMQNPRHLVRRRGQEARLRCSPMKGHSHVYWYRQLPEEGLKFMVYLQKENIIDESGMPKERFSAEFPKEGPSILRIQQVVRGDSAAYFCASSIGQGANTEAFFGQGTRLTVV.

The chain couples TRBV28 to TRBJ1-4; possibly TRBD1 for D (5 bases). Looked up from germline, CDR1 is MDHEN and CDR2 is SYDVKM. Trimming left V 8 bases short and J 8 bases short, with 18 bases between. This CDR3 spans 14 amino acids. In nucleotides, the CDR3 is TGTGCCAGCGGTTCGAACGGGGCTCAGGAAAAACTGTTTTTT. It yields the protein CASGSNGAQEKLFF.

The table lists this clone with a few counts. The CDR3 loop is CATSDRGFTDTQYF. CDR3 coding DNA: TGTGCCACCAGCGACAGGGGATTCACAGATACGCAGTATTTT. This rearrangement joins TRBV15 to TRBJ2-3; 8 nucleotides align to TRBD1. This CDR3 spans 14 amino acids. V trimming: 5 bases; J trimming: 2 bases; junction bases outside the gene matches: 3. From germline, CDR1 is LNHNV and CDR2 YYDKDF (reference sequence).

This clone was seen a few times. The gene calls are TRBV6-1 and TRBJ1-3; no definite D call. Looked up from germline, CDR1 is MNHNS and CDR2 is SASEGT. The CDR3 extends over 16 amino acids. The germline V and J ends were trimmed by 2 bases and 1 base, with 12 bases remaining between them. DNA of the CDR3: TGTGCCAGCAGTGAAATCCCCGCCGGGTCTGGAAACACCATATATTTT. Its protein product is CASSEIPAGSGNTIYF.

With respect to this clone: The limits of the CDR3 on the DNA are not certain, so only TCRdb's listed CDR3 is given. J is TRBJ1-1 and V is TRBV6-1. Including both end residues, the CDR3 is 14 amino acids long. In germline, CDR1 is MNHNS, CDR2 SASEGT. Here the CDR3 reads CASSSSYGDTEAFF.

The genes are TRBV4-2 and TRBJ1-4; 7 nucleotides agree with TRBD1. This CDR3 region has 17 residues. The germline V gene has CDR1 LGHNA and CDR2 YNFKEQ. J lost 2 bases, V lost 0 bases, and 6 bases had no gene match. The CDR3 DNA reads as TGTGCCAGCAGCCAAGACACAGGGGCAACGACTAATGAAAAACTGTTTTTT. Translating gives CASSQDTGATTNEKLFF.